What follows describes a single TCR beta chain. The antigen is undetermined. Assay: immunoSEQ multiplex PCR; the TCRdb copy retains only in-frame clones and omits some. The profile shows over 70,000 clones, 83% of them singletons. This sample stems from a study of graft-versus-host responses after intestinal transplantation. The wider study: Recipients were given multivisceral, liver-intestinal, or isolated intestinal transplants. Every recipient had anti-thymocyte globulin induction and 3 to 4 years of tacrolimus plus steroids.

Study results and limitations: GvH clones appeared in recipient marrow, some first in ileum or blood.

V was clipped by 8 bases and J by 1 base, with 9 bases between them. The germline gives CDR1 MNHEY, CDR2 SMNVEV (reference sequence). The CDR3 is 12 amino acids. V usage is TRBV27 and J usage is TRBJ2-7, with a weak D call TRBD1 (6 bases). The specimen was unstimulated CD8+ T cells sorted from spleen or lymph node cells, collected before intestinal transplant. This TCR derives from a human donor who received an intestinal transplant. The CDR3 loop is CASPGQSYEQYF. In nucleotides, the CDR3 is TGTGCCAGCCCGGGACAATCCTACGAGCAGTACTTC.